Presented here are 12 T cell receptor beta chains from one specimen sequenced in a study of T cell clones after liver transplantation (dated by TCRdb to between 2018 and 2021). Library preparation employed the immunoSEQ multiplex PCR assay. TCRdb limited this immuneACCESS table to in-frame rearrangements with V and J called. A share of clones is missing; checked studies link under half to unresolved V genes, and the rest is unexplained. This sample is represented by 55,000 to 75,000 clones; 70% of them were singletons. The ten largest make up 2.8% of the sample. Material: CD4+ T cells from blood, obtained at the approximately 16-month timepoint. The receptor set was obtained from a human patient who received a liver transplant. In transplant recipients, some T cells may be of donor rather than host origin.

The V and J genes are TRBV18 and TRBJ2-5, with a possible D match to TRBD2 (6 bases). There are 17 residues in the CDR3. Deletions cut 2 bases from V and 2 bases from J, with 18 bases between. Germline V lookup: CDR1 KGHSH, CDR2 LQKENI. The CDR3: CASSPGRGAGSQETQYF. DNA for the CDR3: TGTGCCAGCTCACCAGGAAGGGGCGCGGGGTCTCAAGAGACCCAGTACTTC.

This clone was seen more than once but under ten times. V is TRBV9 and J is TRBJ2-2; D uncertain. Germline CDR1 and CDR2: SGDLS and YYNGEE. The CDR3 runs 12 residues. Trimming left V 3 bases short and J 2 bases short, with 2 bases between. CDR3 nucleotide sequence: TGTGCCAGCAGCGACAACACCGGGGAGCTGTTTTTT. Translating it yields CASSDNTGELFF.

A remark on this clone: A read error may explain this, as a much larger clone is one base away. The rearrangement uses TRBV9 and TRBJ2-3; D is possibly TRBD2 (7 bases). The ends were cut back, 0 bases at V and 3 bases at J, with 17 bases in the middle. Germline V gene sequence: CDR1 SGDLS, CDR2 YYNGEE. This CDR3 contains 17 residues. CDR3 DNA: TGTGCCAGCAGCGTAGCTGTTGGGGGGGGCGGTACAGATACGCAGTATTTT. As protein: CASSVAVGGGGTDTQYF.

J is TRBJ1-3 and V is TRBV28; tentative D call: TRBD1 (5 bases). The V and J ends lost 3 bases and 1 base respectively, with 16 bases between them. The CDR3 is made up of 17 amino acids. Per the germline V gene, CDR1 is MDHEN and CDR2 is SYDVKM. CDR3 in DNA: TGTGCCAGCAGTTTCGGCCTTGGGGGGAGTTCTGGAAACACCATATATTTT. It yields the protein CASSFGLGGSSGNTIYF. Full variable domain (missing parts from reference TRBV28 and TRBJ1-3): DVKVTQSSRYLVKRTGEKVFLECVQDMDHENMFWYRQDPGLGLRLIYFSYDVKMKEKGDIPEGYSVSREKKERFSLILESASTNQTSMYLCASSFGLGGSSGNTIYFGEGSWLTVV.

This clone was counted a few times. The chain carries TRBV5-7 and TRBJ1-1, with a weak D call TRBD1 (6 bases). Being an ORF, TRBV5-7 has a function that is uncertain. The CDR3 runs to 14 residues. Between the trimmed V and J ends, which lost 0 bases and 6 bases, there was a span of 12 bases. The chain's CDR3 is CASSLVRGLAEAFF. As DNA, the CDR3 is TGTGCCAGCAGCTTGGTGCGGGGGCTAGCTGAAGCTTTCTTT.

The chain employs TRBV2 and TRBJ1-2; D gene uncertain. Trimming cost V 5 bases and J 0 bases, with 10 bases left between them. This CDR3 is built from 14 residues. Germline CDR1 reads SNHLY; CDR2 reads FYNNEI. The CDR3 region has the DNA TGTGCCAGCAGTCTACACGAGACTAACTATGGCTACACCTTC. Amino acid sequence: CASSLHETNYGYTF.

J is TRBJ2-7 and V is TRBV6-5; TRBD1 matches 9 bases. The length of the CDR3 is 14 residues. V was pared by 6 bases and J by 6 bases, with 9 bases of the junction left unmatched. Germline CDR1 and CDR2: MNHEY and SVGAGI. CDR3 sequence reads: CASRSGQGTSEQYF. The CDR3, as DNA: TGTGCCAGCAGGTCAGGACAGGGGACGAGCGAGCAGTACTTC.

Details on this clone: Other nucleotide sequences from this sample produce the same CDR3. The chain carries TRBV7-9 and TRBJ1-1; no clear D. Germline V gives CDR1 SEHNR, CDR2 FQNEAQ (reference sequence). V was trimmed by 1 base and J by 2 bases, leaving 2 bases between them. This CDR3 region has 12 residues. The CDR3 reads CASSLDNTEAFF. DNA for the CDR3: TGTGCCAGCAGCTTAGACAACACTGAAGCTTTCTTT.

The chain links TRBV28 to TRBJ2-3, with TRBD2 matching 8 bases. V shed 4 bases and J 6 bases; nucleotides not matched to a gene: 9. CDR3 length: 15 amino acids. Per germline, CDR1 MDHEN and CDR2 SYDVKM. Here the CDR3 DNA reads TGTGCCAGCAGTTCGCCGGGGGGGGCTATGGATACGCAGTATTTT. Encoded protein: CASSSPGGAMDTQYF.

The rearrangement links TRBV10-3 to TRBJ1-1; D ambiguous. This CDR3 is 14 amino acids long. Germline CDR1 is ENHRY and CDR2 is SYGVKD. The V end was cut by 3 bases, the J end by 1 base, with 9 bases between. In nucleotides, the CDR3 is TGTGCCATCAGTGATCCAGCACGGAACACTGAAGCTTTCTTT. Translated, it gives CAISDPARNTEAFF.

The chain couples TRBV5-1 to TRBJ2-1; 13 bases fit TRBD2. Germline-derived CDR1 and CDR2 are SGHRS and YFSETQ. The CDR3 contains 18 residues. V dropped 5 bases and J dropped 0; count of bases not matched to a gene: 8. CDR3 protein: CASSWTSGGTSSYNEQFF. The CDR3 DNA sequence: TGCGCCAGCAGTTGGACTAGCGGGGGCACCAGCTCCTACAATGAGCAGTTCTTC. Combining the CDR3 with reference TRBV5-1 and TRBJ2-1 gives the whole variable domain KAGVTQTPRYLIKTRGQQVTLSCSPISGHRSVSWYQQTPGQGLQFLFEYFSETQRNKGNFPGRFSGRQFSNSRSEMNVSTLELGDSALYLCASSWTSGGTSSYNEQFFGPGTRLTVL.

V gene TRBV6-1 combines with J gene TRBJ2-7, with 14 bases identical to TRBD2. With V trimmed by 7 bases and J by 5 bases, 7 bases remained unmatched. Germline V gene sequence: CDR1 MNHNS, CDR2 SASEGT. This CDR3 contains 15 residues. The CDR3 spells CASTTGLAGVDEQYF. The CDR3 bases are TGTGCCAGCACCACGGGACTAGCGGGGGTCGACGAGCAGTACTTC.